The 23 T cell receptor beta chains given below trace back to one sample, sequenced in a study of identical twins. TCRdb re-called the 5' RACE reads through MiXCR, storing one row per CDR3 protein. Seen here are approximately 470,000 distinct CDR3 sequences, 14% observed once, and the top ten hold over 0.5%. These same records also appear under a second study, on yellow fever vaccine responses in identical twins.

The specimen was CD4+ T cells sorted from blood. The receptors originated from a woman aged 18-29 years in good health.

This clonotype was seen ten or more times. The chain employs TRBV12-3 or TRBV12-4 and TRBJ2-1; 10 bases are a match to TRBD1. This CDR3 is 15 amino acids long. J gave up 3 bases and V 6 bases, and 5 bases lay outside the gene matches. This chain's CDR3 is CASSVGQGSYNEQFF. The CDR3 coding sequence is TGTGCCAGCAGCGTGGGACAGGGGAGCTACAATGAGCAGTTCTTC.

This clonotype was counted at least ten times. The chain is built from TRBV13 and TRBJ2-3; no clear D. CDR1 is PRHDT and CDR2 is FYEKMQ in the germline V gene (reference sequence). The germline V and J ends were trimmed by 5 bases and 0 bases, with 15 bases remaining between them. The CDR3 runs 16 residues. The CDR3 region is CASSLKTILSTDTQYF. The CDR3 DNA sequence: TGTGCCAGCAGCCTCAAGACCATCCTAAGCACAGATACGCAGTATTTT.

This chain uses TRBV3-1 with TRBJ2-5; D tentatively fits TRBD1 or TRBD2 (5 bases each). CDR1 LGHDT and CDR2 YNNKEL come from the germline V gene (reference sequence). The V and J ends lost 5 bases and 7 bases respectively, with 20 bases between them. The CDR3 covers 15 residues. CDR3: CASSASRVQRGTQYF. CDR3 nucleotide sequence: TGTGCCAGCAGCGCCTCCAGGGTCCAACGGGGGACCCAGTACTTC.

This clonotype came up a few times. The chain uses TRBV27 and TRBJ2-3; D might be TRBD2 (6 bases). V was clipped by 3 bases and J by 2 bases, with 12 bases between them. Germline-derived CDR1 and CDR2 are MNHEY and SMNVEV (reference sequence). The CDR3 contains 15 residues. The CDR3 loop reads CASSLRGITTDTQYF. CDR3 DNA sequence: TGTGCCAGCAGTTTGCGCGGGATAACCACAGATACGCAGTATTTT.

V and J are TRBV5-1 and TRBJ2-7; D may be TRBD2 (5 bases). Germline V gene sequence: CDR1 SGHRS, CDR2 YFSETQ. V was pared by 2 bases and J by 6 bases, with 18 bases between. The CDR3 totals 15 residues. CDR3 sequence: CASSLRLSDHVEQYF. Written as DNA, the CDR3 is TGCGCCAGCAGCTTAAGACTATCAGACCATGTCGAGCAGTACTTC.

This clonotype has just a few counts. This rearrangement joins TRBV20-1 to TRBJ2-1; D is uncertain. The CDR3 runs to 14 residues. V dropped 4 bases and J dropped 0 bases, with 10 bases sitting between them. Per germline, CDR1 DFQATT and CDR2 SNEGSKA (reference sequence). CDR3 in amino acids: CSATPGGSYNEQFF. CDR3 in DNA: TGCAGTGCTACTCCGGGTGGCTCCTACAATGAGCAGTTCTTC.

The CDR3 nucleotides are TGTGCCAGCAGCCCGGACTACCCAGATACGCAGTATTTT. Translating it yields CASSPDYPDTQYF. The V call is TRBV7-2, the J call TRBJ2-3, with a possible D match to TRBD2 (6 bases). Trimming cost V 5 bases and J 4 bases, with 10 bases left between them. Per germline, CDR1 SGHTA and CDR2 FQGNSA. This CDR3 spans 13 amino acids.

This clonotype was detected only a few times. The rearrangement links TRBV4-2 to TRBJ2-5; D is uncertain. Germline CDR1 reads LGHNA; CDR2 reads YNFKEQ. V gave up 1 base and J gave up 5 bases, with 11 bases separating them. The CDR3 extends over 14 amino acids. CDR3 nucleotides: TGTGCCAGCAGCCAAGCCCTGGGTGGGGAGACCCAGTACTTC. Protein sequence: CASSQALGGETQYF.

The chain is built from TRBV28 and TRBJ2-1; possible D gene TRBD2, 6 bases. Germline V CDR1 and CDR2: MDHEN, SYDVKM. With 3 bases removed from V and 12 bases from J, the gap between germline ends came to 9 bases. The CDR3 is made up of 11 amino acids. Here the CDR3 DNA reads TGTGCCAGCAGTTTCGGGAGTAGGCAGTTCTTC. This codes for CASSFGSRQFF.

This chain links TRBV7-9 with TRBJ1-2; 7 positions match TRBD1. V was clipped by 3 bases and J by 9 bases; unmatched bases: 10. Germline CDR1 SEHNR, CDR2 FQNEAQ (reference sequence). This CDR3 region has 14 residues. As DNA, the CDR3 is TGTGCCAGCAGCTTTGACAGGGCCGGGGGACGCTACACCTTC. Amino acid sequence: CASSFDRAGGRYTF. Supplemented by reference TRBV7-9 and TRBJ1-2, the full variable domain reads DTGVSQNPRHKITKRGQNVTFRCDPISEHNRLYWYRQTLGQGPEFLTYFQNEAQLEKSRLLSDRFSAERPKGSFSTLEIQRTEQGDSAMYLCASSFDRAGGRYTFGSGTRLTVV.

The chain links TRBV20-1 to TRBJ2-1; TRBD2 is a possible D gene (6 bases). Germline assignment: CDR1 DFQATT and CDR2 SNEGSKA (reference sequence). Between the trimmed V and J ends, which lost 6 bases and 4 bases, there was a span of 16 bases. CDR3 length: 14 amino acids. The CDR3 nucleotides read TGCAGTGCCCTAGGGAAGGACTATTACAATGAGCAGTTCTTC. This gives the protein CSALGKDYYNEQFF.

This clonotype was observed a handful of times. The gene calls are TRBV6-5 and TRBJ2-1, with TRBD2 matching over 9 bases. With V trimmed by 2 bases and J by 4 bases, 6 bases remained unmatched. Germline values: CDR1 MNHEY, CDR2 SVGAGI. The CDR3 extends over 16 amino acids. The CDR3 reads CASSYTLAGKYNEQFF. The CDR3 DNA reads as TGTGCCAGCAGTTACACGCTAGCGGGGAAATACAATGAGCAGTTCTTC.

This clonotype was counted a few times. This chain joins TRBV7-3 and TRBJ2-1; 8 nucleotides line up with TRBD2. J lost 9 bases, V lost 5 bases, and 6 bases had no gene match. The CDR3 loop spans 13 amino acids. Germline V gene sequence: CDR1 SGHTA, CDR2 FQGTGA. The CDR3 DNA is TGTGCCAGCAGCCCCTCTCGGGGGGGTGAGCAGTTCTTC. Its protein is CASSPSRGGEQFF.

The rearrangement uses TRBV7-2 and TRBJ2-1; 9 nucleotides align to TRBD2. The length of the CDR3 is 17 residues. The germline V gene has CDR1 SGHTA and CDR2 FQGNSA. V was clipped by 5 bases and J by 6 bases; unmatched bases: 14. DNA for the CDR3: TGTGCCAGCAGCCTCAATTTATGGCTAGCGGGACTCAATGAGCAGTTCTTC. Its protein product is CASSLNLWLAGLNEQFF.

This clonotype was counted once. The V call is TRBV3-1, the J call TRBJ2-2; 8 nucleotides line up with TRBD1. The CDR3 is 14 residues long. CDR1 is LGHDT and CDR2 is YNNKEL in the germline V gene (reference sequence). The V gene end was trimmed by 4 bases and the J gene end by 7 bases; junction bases not matched to a gene: 5. CDR3 protein: CASSRGTGFGELFF. In DNA form, the CDR3 reads TGTGCCAGCAGCCGAGGGACAGGCTTCGGGGAGCTGTTTTTT.

This chain links TRBV12-3 or TRBV12-4 with TRBJ2-7; 9 positions agree with TRBD2. With 6 bases clipped from V and 4 bases from J, the junction kept 4 bases outside the gene matches. This CDR3 region has 13 residues. DNA of the CDR3: TGTGCCAGCAGGGCGGGAGGGGCATACGAGCAGTACTTC. Translated, it gives CASRAGGAYEQYF.

The chain has TRBV5-1 and TRBJ2-1; possibly TRBD2 for D (5 bases). The germline gives CDR1 SGHRS, CDR2 YFSETQ. Trimming removed 4 bases from V and 1 base from J, with 12 bases in between. The CDR3 length is 15 residues. The CDR3 loop reads CASSRSTSSYNEQFF. The DNA for the CDR3 is TGCGCCAGCAGCCGGTCAACTAGTTCCTACAATGAGCAGTTCTTC.

The chain joins TRBV12-3 or TRBV12-4 to TRBJ2-7; D tentatively fits TRBD1 or TRBD2 (5 bases each). The CDR3 covers 17 residues. V lost 6 bases and J lost 3, with 24 bases in between. The CDR3: CASSLAGRGRRNYEQYF. CDR3 bases: TGTGCCAGCAGCCTGGCGGGTCGGGGACGCAGAAACTACGAGCAGTACTTC.

This clonotype was seen a few times. The chain has TRBV6-1 and TRBJ2-7; D is unresolved. There are 13 residues in the CDR3. Germline V gene lookup returns CDR1 MNHNS and CDR2 SASEGT. V gave up 10 bases and J gave up 1 base, with 14 bases separating them. The CDR3 coding sequence is TGTGCCACCCAGAGCACGTCTTCCTACGAGCAGTACTTC. It translates to CATQSTSSYEQYF.

This clonotype has ten or more counts. V is TRBV6-2 or TRBV6-3 and J is TRBJ2-5; possible D gene TRBD2, 6 bases. V lost 6 bases to trimming and J lost 6 bases, with 8 bases between them. Germline assignment: CDR1 MNHEY and CDR2 SVGEGT. This CDR3 has 11 residues. CDR3 sequence: CASSREQTQYF. In DNA form, the CDR3 reads TGTGCCAGCAGCCGGGAGCAGACCCAGTACTTC.

Only a few counts were recorded for this clonotype. The chain recombines TRBV20-1 with TRBJ2-7; D may be TRBD1 or TRBD2 (6 bases each). V lost 6 bases, J lost 6 bases, and 15 bases lay in between. Germline V gene sequence: CDR1 DFQATT, CDR2 SNEGSKA (reference sequence). There are 12 residues in the CDR3. The CDR3: CSARNRDSEQYF. In DNA, the CDR3 is TGCAGTGCGAGAAACAGGGACTCCGAGCAGTACTTC.

The V call is TRBV5-1, the J call TRBJ2-7; D possibly matches TRBD1 or TRBD2 (7 bases each). This CDR3 region has 16 residues. Trimming took 5 bases from V and 0 from J, leaving 18 bases between them. Germline loops: CDR1 SGHRS, CDR2 YFSETQ. The CDR3 sequence: CASRPRGGGGSYEQYF. CDR3 in DNA: TGCGCCAGCAGACCCCGAGGGGGCGGGGGCTCCTACGAGCAGTACTTC.

V is TRBV4-3 and J is TRBJ1-2; TRBD1 might be the D (5 bases). Germline V lookup: CDR1 LGHNA, CDR2 YSLEER. The CDR3 totals 15 residues. Deletions cut 4 bases from V and 5 bases from J, with 17 bases between. The CDR3 DNA sequence: TGCGCCAGCAGCCCGAGTGGGCAGGGAGTATATGGCTACACCTTC. Translated, it gives CASSPSGQGVYGYTF.